This T cell receptor beta chain stems from a study of CD8+CD57+ T cells in acquired aplastic anemia. The TCR beta profiling, which covered VDJ combination and CDR3 sequence, was carried out using genomic DNA as the template. TCRdb used MiXCR to reprocess the reads, holding one entry per CDR3 protein. The table has about 130,000 distinct CDR3 sequences, about 46% seen once; the top ten hold about 2.5%. This CDR3 region has 15 residues. Losses at the gene ends were 2 bases for V and 8 bases for J; bases not matched to a gene: 7. Looked up from germline, CDR1 is DFQATT and CDR2 is SNEGSKA (reference sequence).

Sequencing used sorted CD4+, CD8+, or CD8+CD57+ T cells (not recorded which) from PBMCs. This sequence joins TRBV20-1 and TRBJ2-2; 11 nucleotides align to TRBD2. The origin of this receptor is a human donor in good health, serving as a control. CDR3 coding DNA: TGCAGTGCTAGAACACTAGCGGGGGCTATAGGGGAGCTGTTTTTT. Protein product: CSARTLAGAIGELFF.